Sequencing of this T cell receptor beta chain was carried out in a study of graft-versus-host responses after intestinal transplantation. As for the study in general: All recipients were transplanted with multivisceral, liver-intestinal, or isolated intestinal grafts. After anti-thymocyte globulin induction, recipients took tacrolimus and steroids for approximately 3 years.

The study, taken as a whole, reports: Circulating GvH clones peaking coincided with falling HvG clones soon after transplant. Recipient-marrow GvH clones were detected, some having first appeared in ileum or blood.

Here immunoSEQ multiplex PCR was the method, and the copy in TCRdb shows in-frame clones only, minus some. The sample carries tens of thousands of clones, roughly 89% recorded once. The CDR3 sequence is 14 residues long. The germline V and J ends were trimmed by 0 bases and 4 bases, with 7 bases remaining between them. CDR1 SGHRS and CDR2 YFSETQ come from the germline V gene. As for this clone: Its target is not known.

Sequenced material: unstimulated CD4+ T cells sorted from spleen or lymph node cells, taken before intestinal transplant. The TCR was taken from a human donor who received an intestinal transplant. This chain links TRBV5-1 with TRBJ2-2; possible D gene TRBD1, 5 bases. The CDR3 is CASSLGGVTGELFF. The CDR3 DNA is TGCGCCAGCAGCTTGGGGGGCGTCACCGGGGAGCTGTTTTTT.